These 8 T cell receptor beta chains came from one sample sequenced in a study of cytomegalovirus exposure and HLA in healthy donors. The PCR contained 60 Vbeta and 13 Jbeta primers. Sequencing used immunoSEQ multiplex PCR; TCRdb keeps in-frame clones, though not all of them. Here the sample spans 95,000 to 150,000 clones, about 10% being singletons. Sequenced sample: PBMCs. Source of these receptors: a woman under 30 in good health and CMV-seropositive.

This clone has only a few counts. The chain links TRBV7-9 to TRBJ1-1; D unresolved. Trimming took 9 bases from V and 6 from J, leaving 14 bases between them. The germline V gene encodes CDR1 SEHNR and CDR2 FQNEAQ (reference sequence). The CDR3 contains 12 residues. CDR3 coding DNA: TGTGCCAGTGGGTCAGGTCCGCCTGAAGCTTTCTTT. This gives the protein CASGSGPPEAFF. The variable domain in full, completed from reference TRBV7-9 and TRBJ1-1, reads DTGVSQNPRHKITKRGQNVTFRCDPISEHNRLYWYRQTLGQGPEFLTYFQNEAQLEKSRLLSDRFSAERPKGSFSTLEIQRTEQGDSAMYLCASGSGPPEAFFGQGTRLTVV.

For the CDR3, the DNA is TGTGCCAGCAGCTCAGGGGGCAAGCTCGACGAGCAGTACTTC. Amino acid sequence: CASSSGGKLDEQYF. This rearrangement joins TRBV5-4 to TRBJ2-7; 8 nucleotides agree with TRBD1. The junction had 7 bases not matched to a gene; V was cut back by 3 bases and J by 5 bases. CDR3 size: 14 residues. Germline CDR1 and CDR2: SGHNT and YYREEE (reference sequence).

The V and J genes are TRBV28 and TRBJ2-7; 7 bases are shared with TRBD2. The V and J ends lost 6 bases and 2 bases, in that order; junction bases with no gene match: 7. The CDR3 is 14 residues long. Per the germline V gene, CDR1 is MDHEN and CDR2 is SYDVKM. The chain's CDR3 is CASRGRARAYEQYF. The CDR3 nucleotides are TGTGCCAGCAGGGGGAGGGCGAGAGCCTACGAGCAGTACTTC.

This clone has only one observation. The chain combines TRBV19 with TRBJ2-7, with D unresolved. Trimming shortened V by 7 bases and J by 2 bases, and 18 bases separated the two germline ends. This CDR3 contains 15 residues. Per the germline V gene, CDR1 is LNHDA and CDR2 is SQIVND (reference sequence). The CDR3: CASTLKAHAAYEQYF. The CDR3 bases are TGTGCCAGTACCCTCAAGGCCCATGCGGCCTACGAGCAGTACTTC.

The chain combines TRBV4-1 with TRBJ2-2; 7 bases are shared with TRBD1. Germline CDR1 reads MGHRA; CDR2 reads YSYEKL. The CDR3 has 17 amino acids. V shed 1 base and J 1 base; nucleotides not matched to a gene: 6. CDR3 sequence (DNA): TGCGCCAGCAGCCAAGCCCCAGGGGGTGTGAACACCGGGGAGCTGTTTTTT. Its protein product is CASSQAPGGVNTGELFF.

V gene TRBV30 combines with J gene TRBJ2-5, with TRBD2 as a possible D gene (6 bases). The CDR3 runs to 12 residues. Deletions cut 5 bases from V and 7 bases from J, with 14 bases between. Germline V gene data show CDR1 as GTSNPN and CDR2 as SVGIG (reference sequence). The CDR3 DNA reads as TGTGCCTGGCGGGAGTCGGTACGGACCCAGTACTTC. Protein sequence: CAWRESVRTQYF.

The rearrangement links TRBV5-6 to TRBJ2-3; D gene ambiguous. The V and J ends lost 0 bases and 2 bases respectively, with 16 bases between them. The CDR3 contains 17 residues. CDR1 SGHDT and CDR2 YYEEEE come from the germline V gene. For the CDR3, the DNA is TGTGCCAGCAGCTTGGTGGCAGACCCCTACTACACAGATACGCAGTATTTT. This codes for CASSLVADPYYTDTQYF.

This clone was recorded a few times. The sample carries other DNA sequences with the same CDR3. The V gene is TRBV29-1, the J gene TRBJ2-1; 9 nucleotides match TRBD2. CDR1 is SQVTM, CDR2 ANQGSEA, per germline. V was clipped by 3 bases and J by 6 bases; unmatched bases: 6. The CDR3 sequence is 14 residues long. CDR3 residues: CSVDRLAVLNEQFF. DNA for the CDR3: TGCAGCGTTGACAGACTAGCGGTCCTCAATGAGCAGTTCTTC.